These 5 T cell receptor beta chains originate from one sample sequenced in a study of blood T cell repertoires in COVID-19. Profiled with immunoSEQ multiplex PCR; TCRdb holds only in-frame clones, not every one. The sample consists of a few hundred thousand clones, about four fifths of them appearing once. Sequenced: peripheral blood. These receptors all stem from a woman under 30 with acute or convalescent COVID-19.

The chain has TRBV9 and TRBJ2-3; 8 positions agree with TRBD2. From germline, CDR1 is SGDLS and CDR2 YYNGEE. The ends lost 1 base at V and 3 bases at J; junction bases unmatched: 7. This CDR3 spans 16 amino acids. CDR3 bases: TGTGCCAGCAGCGTAATGGGTAGCGGGAAAACAGATACGCAGTATTTT. Translated: CASSVMGSGKTDTQYF.

This chain joins TRBV5-5 and TRBJ2-7; 8 bases align to TRBD2. V lost 0 bases and J lost 6; bases outside the gene matches: 8. The germline V gene has CDR1 SGHKS and CDR2 YYEKEE (reference sequence). The CDR3 spans 15 residues. The CDR3 bases are TGTGCCAGCAGCTTGGTCCCGGGAGGGGTCCTCGAGCAGTACTTC. Its translation: CASSLVPGGVLEQYF. Using reference TRBV5-5 and TRBJ2-7 for the parts outside the CDR3, the full variable domain is DAGVTQSPTHLIKTRGQQVTLRCSPISGHKSVSWYQQVLGQGPQFIFQYYEKEERGRGNFPDRFSARQFPNYSSELNVNALLLGDSALYLCASSLVPGGVLEQYFGPGTRLTVT.

V is TRBV7-9 and J is TRBJ2-7, with 7 bases identical to TRBD1. Germline V gives CDR1 SEHNR, CDR2 FQNEAQ (reference sequence). The J segment lost 4 bases and the V segment lost 2 bases, leaving 5 bases of the junction unmatched. This CDR3 spans 14 amino acids. The CDR3 reads CASSLRDRYYEQYF. In DNA, the CDR3 is TGTGCCAGCAGCTTAAGGGACAGATATTACGAGCAGTACTTC.

CDR3 region: CASSNDAGSNQPQHF. The CDR3 DNA follows: TGCGCCAGCAGCAATGACGCGGGTAGCAATCAGCCCCAGCATTTT. The V call is TRBV4-3, the J call TRBJ1-5; D remains ambiguous. In germline, CDR1 is LGHNA, CDR2 YSLEER. The CDR3 loop spans 15 amino acids. Trimming pared 5 bases from V and 0 bases from J, leaving 11 bases between.

This clone came up a few times. The chain recombines TRBV6-4 with TRBJ2-1; a weak D match, TRBD1 (8 bases). In germline, CDR1 is MRHNA, CDR2 SNTAGT. CDR3 length equals 16 residues. V lost 0 bases to trimming and J lost 4 bases, with 13 bases between them. The CDR3: CASSDSVQGGYNEQFF. CDR3 sequence (DNA): TGTGCCAGCAGTGACTCGGTACAGGGGGGGTACAATGAGCAGTTCTTC.